The 25 T cell receptor beta chains reported below all come from one sample, sequenced in a study of blood T cells in healthy people across ages. A second PCR of roughly 7 to 11 cycles used a sample-barcoded 5' primer and a J-beta primer mix. TCRdb recomputed calls from the 5' RACE reads with MiXCR, one row per CDR3 protein. The sample lists around 970,000 distinct CDR3 sequences, about 51% occurring once. The sequenced sample consisted of blood. The receptors derive from a woman aged 55-70 years in good health.

The chain combines TRBV7-8 with TRBJ2-7; D assignment may be TRBD1 or TRBD2 (6 bases each). V was clipped by 5 bases and J by 2 bases, with 13 bases between them. Germline CDR1 is SGHVS and CDR2 is FQNEAQ. The CDR3 runs 14 residues. CDR3 in amino acids: CASSPGASAYEQYF. The CDR3 DNA sequence: TGTGCCAGCAGCCCGGGGGCAAGCGCCTACGAGCAGTACTTC. The full variable domain, with the rest looked up from reference TRBV7-8 and TRBJ2-7, is GAGVSQSPRYKVAKRGQDVALRCDPISGHVSLFWYQQALGQGPEFLTYFQNEAQLDKSGLPSDRFFAERPEGSVSTLKIQRTQQEDSAVYLCASSPGASAYEQYFGPGTRLTVT.

As regards this clonotype: A junction end diverges from the germline sequence, so it may reflect a read error. The V and J genes are TRBV12-3 or TRBV12-4 and TRBJ2-3; perhaps TRBD2 as D (5 bases). The CDR3 has 15 amino acids. CDR3 amino acids: CASSLGGERADTEYF. For the CDR3, the DNA is TGTGCCAGCAGTTTAGGGGGAGAGAGAGCAGATACGGAGTATTTT.

V is TRBV7-2 and J is TRBJ2-4; 7 bases are a match to TRBD1. V lost 5 bases, J lost 1 base, and 5 bases stayed unmatched. The CDR3 runs 15 residues. The V gene's germline CDR1 is SGHTA and CDR2 FQGNSA. The CDR3, as DNA: TGTGCCAGCAGCCCGGAACAGGGGGCCAAAAACATTCAGTACTTC. Translation gives CASSPEQGAKNIQYF.

The chain uses TRBV20-1 and TRBJ2-2; D gene ambiguous. Trimming cost V 6 bases and J 4 bases, with 12 bases left between them. The CDR3 has 13 amino acids. The germline CDR1 and CDR2 sequences are DFQATT and SNEGSKA (reference sequence). The CDR3 protein is CSAYARATGELFF. CDR3 in DNA: TGCAGTGCCTACGCTAGAGCCACCGGGGAGCTGTTTTTT.

The rearrangement links TRBV12-3 or TRBV12-4 to TRBJ1-4, with D tentatively TRBD1 (6 bases). The CDR3 sequence is 14 residues long. Trimming cost V 6 bases and J 8 bases, with 16 bases left between them. The CDR3 loop reads CASSPGASVEKLFF. The CDR3 region has the DNA TGTGCCAGCAGCCCAGGGGCGTCGGTCGAAAAACTGTTTTTT.

This clonotype was seen only a few times. The chain is built from TRBV12-3 or TRBV12-4 and TRBJ2-5; D tentatively fits TRBD1 or TRBD2 (6 bases each). This CDR3 is 13 amino acids long. Trimming shortened V by 4 bases and J by 5 bases, and 11 bases separated the two germline ends. The CDR3 bases are TGTGCCAGCAGTTCTGTGGGGGGCGAGACCCAGTACTTC. It translates to CASSSVGGETQYF.

This clonotype was seen only once. CDR3 in amino acids: CSASSLAGKYNEQFF. The CDR3 coding sequence is TGCAGTGCTAGCTCATTGGCGGGGAAGTACAATGAGCAGTTCTTC. This chain joins TRBV20-1 and TRBJ2-1; D is possibly TRBD2 (6 bases). V was trimmed by 3 bases and J by 4 bases, leaving 16 bases between them. The CDR3 is 15 amino acids. The V gene's germline CDR1 is DFQATT and CDR2 SNEGSKA (reference sequence).

The chain carries TRBV27 and TRBJ1-5; a possible D gene is TRBD1 (5 bases). CDR3 length equals 15 residues. Germline V gene sequence: CDR1 MNHEY, CDR2 SMNVEV (reference sequence). Trimming removed 6 bases from V and 3 bases from J, with 15 bases in between. This CDR3 reads CASRRDSRVNQPQHF. As DNA, the CDR3 is TGTGCCAGCAGAAGAGACAGTCGTGTCAATCAGCCCCAGCATTTT.

The chain employs TRBV27 and TRBJ2-3; 9 bases fit TRBD1. CDR1 and CDR2 (germline): MNHEY, SMNVEV (reference sequence). V trimming: 5 bases; J trimming: 3 bases; junction bases outside the gene matches: 9. The length of the CDR3 is 16 residues. This CDR3 is CASSPSTGGWTDTQYF. The CDR3 DNA is TGTGCCAGCAGTCCATCAACAGGGGGCTGGACAGATACGCAGTATTTT.

Many counts were recorded for this clonotype. This sequence joins TRBV18 and TRBJ2-5; tentative D call: TRBD1 (6 bases). Deletions cut 3 bases from V and 3 bases from J, with 14 bases between. Germline-derived CDR1 and CDR2 are KGHSH and LQKENI. CDR3 length: 15 residues. In DNA, the CDR3 is TGTGCCAGCTCACCTTTATCCGGACAGAAAGAGACCCAGTACTTC. Protein sequence: CASSPLSGQKETQYF.

The chain has TRBV5-1 and TRBJ2-1, with 8 bases aligning to TRBD2. CDR1 is SGHRS and CDR2 is YFSETQ in the germline V gene. V trimming: 5 bases; J trimming: 5 bases; junction bases outside the gene matches: 15. CDR3 size: 17 residues. As DNA, the CDR3 is TGCGCCAGCAGTTCCCGGTTAGCGGGACGGGAGGACAATGAGCAGTTCTTC. This codes for CASSSRLAGREDNEQFF.

The chain uses TRBV6-4 and TRBJ1-2; 11 nucleotides agree with TRBD1. CDR3 length: 14 residues. J was trimmed by 7 bases and V by 2 bases; bases with no gene match: 3. Germline CDR1 MRHNA, CDR2 SNTAGT. The CDR3 protein is CASSDGQGAVGYTF. As DNA, the CDR3 is TGTGCCAGCAGTGACGGACAGGGGGCGGTTGGCTACACCTTC.

DNA of the CDR3: TGTGCCAGCAGTAACCTAGCGGGAGAGTACGAGCAGTACTTC. It specifies CASSNLAGEYEQYF. V usage is TRBV27 and J usage is TRBJ2-7; 10 bases agree with TRBD2. This CDR3 has 14 residues. Losses at the gene ends were 5 bases for V and 4 bases for J; bases not matched to a gene: 5. Germline-derived CDR1 and CDR2 are MNHEY and SMNVEV (reference sequence).

The rearrangement uses TRBV6-5 and TRBJ1-5; D perhaps matches TRBD1 (5 bases). This CDR3 has 15 residues. V dropped 6 bases and J dropped 4 bases, with 16 bases sitting between them. Germline-derived CDR1 and CDR2 are MNHEY and SVGAGI. The CDR3 is CASRPWGRENQPQHF. DNA for the CDR3: TGTGCCAGCAGGCCCTGGGGCAGGGAGAATCAGCCCCAGCATTTT.

The V call is TRBV2, the J call TRBJ2-7; tentative D call: TRBD2 (5 bases). The J call is in doubt because the DNA end fits TRBJ2-5 better. CDR1 and CDR2 (germline): SNHLY, FYNNEI. This CDR3 comprises 13 residues. CDR3: CASSDGLEGTQYF. DNA for the CDR3: TGTGCCAGCAGTGATGGACTTGAGGGGACCCAGTACTTC.

V and J are TRBV7-3 and TRBJ2-5; 14 bases match TRBD2. The J call may be in error: the DNA end matches TRBJ2-7 better. This CDR3 is built from 21 residues. Germline assignment: CDR1 SGHTA and CDR2 FQGTGA. The CDR3 nucleotides read TGTGCCAGCAGCTTAAGGCCGCCTGCCGGGGGACTAGCGGGAGTCATTGACGAGCAGTACTTC. Amino acid sequence: CASSLRPPAGGLAGVIDEQYF.

This clonotype appeared a single time. The gene calls are TRBV24-1 and TRBJ2-3; 14 positions agree with TRBD2. With V trimmed by 7 bases and J by 0 bases, 26 bases remained unmatched. CDR1 is KGHDR and CDR2 is SFDVKD in the germline V gene. The CDR3 runs to 24 residues. This CDR3 reads CATRERGRTSSGLAGVVSTDTQYF. The CDR3 DNA sequence: TGTGCCACCAGAGAGAGGGGGCGAACCTCGTCGGGACTAGCGGGGGTGGTTAGCACAGATACGCAGTATTTT.

This clonotype showed up just a few times. The chain joins TRBV5-6 to TRBJ1-4; D not resolved. This CDR3 is built from 15 residues. V gave up 4 bases and J gave up 5 bases, with 15 bases separating them. The germline V gene has CDR1 SGHDT and CDR2 YYEEEE. The DNA for the CDR3 is TGTGCCAGCAGCCTTTTTCGGTCTCCGAATGAAAAACTGTTTTTT. Residues: CASSLFRSPNEKLFF.

V and J are TRBV7-9 and TRBJ2-4, with D uncertain. Matching the DNA end better, TRBJ2-7 makes the J call doubtful. This CDR3 comprises 12 residues. Germline CDR1 reads SEHNR; CDR2 reads FQNEAQ (reference sequence). CDR3 region: CASSRPGYEQYF. The CDR3 bases are TGTGCCAGCAGCCGACCGGGCTACGAGCAGTACTTC.

A few counts support this clonotype. The CDR3 is CASSQGHGQTNQPQHF. In DNA, the CDR3 is TGCGCCAGCAGCCAGGGACATGGACAGACTAATCAGCCCCAGCATTTT. The chain links TRBV4-1 to TRBJ1-5, with a weak D call TRBD1 (6 bases). Germline loops: CDR1 MGHRA, CDR2 YSYEKL. V lost 3 bases, J lost 4 bases, and 16 bases lay in between. This CDR3 is built from 16 residues.

The chain joins TRBV7-2 to TRBJ2-3; tentative D call: TRBD1 (5 bases). The CDR3 is 14 residues long. Germline V lookup: CDR1 SGHTA, CDR2 FQGNSA. Trimming removed 4 bases from V and 11 bases from J, with 19 bases in between. CDR3 amino acids: CASSSSRANYEQYF. Here the CDR3 DNA reads TGTGCCAGCAGCTCAAGCAGGGCTAACTACGAGCAGTATTTT.

J is TRBJ2-1 and V is TRBV6-1, with a weak D call TRBD2 (6 bases). Germline V gene data show CDR1 as MNHNS and CDR2 as SASEGT. V lost 2 bases, J lost 7 bases, and 15 bases lay in between. The CDR3 totals 15 residues. The CDR3 region is CASSEMGDLGNEQFF. The DNA for the CDR3 is TGTGCCAGCAGTGAAATGGGGGACTTGGGGAATGAGCAGTTCTTC.

This clonotype was detected a few times. This chain uses TRBV4-2 with TRBJ2-7; 9 positions match TRBD2. Germline CDR1 is LGHNA and CDR2 is YNFKEQ. The V segment lost 0 bases and the J segment 1 base; nucleotides outside the gene matches: 7. The CDR3 has 17 amino acids. The CDR3 is CASSQDRPTSGSYEQYF. CDR3 sequence (DNA): TGTGCCAGCAGCCAAGATCGTCCGACTAGCGGTTCCTACGAGCAGTACTTC.

This chain links TRBV4-1 with TRBJ2-3; 11 nucleotides line up with TRBD1. V was pared by 4 bases and J by 4 bases, with 25 bases of the junction left unmatched. Germline CDR1 MGHRA, CDR2 YSYEKL. The length of the CDR3 is 22 residues. The CDR3 here is CASSPGQGVASGGGKSADTQYF. The CDR3 bases are TGCGCCAGCAGCCCGGGACAGGGGGTTGCTAGCGGAGGGGGCAAATCGGCAGATACGCAGTATTTT.

Notes on this clonotype: A much larger clone differs from this one at a single base, so this may be a read error. V is TRBV29-1 and J is TRBJ2-1, with D maybe TRBD1 (6 bases). The germline V gene has CDR1 SQVTM and CDR2 ANQGSEA. The V end lost 7 bases, the J end lost 10 bases, and 17 bases lay between the germline ends. The CDR3 contains 12 residues. The CDR3 DNA follows: TGCAGCGCCGGGGACACCTCCTACGAGCAGTTCTTC. It yields the protein CSAGDTSYEQFF.